The present entry profiles one T cell receptor (beta chain) with its context. Its target is not known. The analysis combined second doses at about 4 or about 12 weeks. CDR1 is MNHEY and CDR2 is SVGAGI in the germline V gene. The V end lost 6 bases, the J end lost 1 base, and 10 bases lay between the germline ends. The CDR3 spans 14 residues. Libraries were prepared by immunoSEQ multiplex PCR; TCRdb keeps only in-frame clonotypes and omits some of them. The sample contains 150,000 to 190,000 clones, 90% of which appear only once. The data originate from a study of T cell responses to AZD1222 COVID-19 vaccine. The study's findings and limits: White British ancestry dominated among donors, who included more females, and clonal diversity was possibly underestimated. No repertoire was sampled before or during the peak T cell response, only after it. Seropositive AZD1222 recipients at baseline numbered only six or seven.

The sequence was obtained from an adult who received the AZD1222 COVID-19 vaccine. The sequencing used peripheral blood, collected 28 days after the second AZD1222 dose. V is TRBV6-5 and J is TRBJ1-5, with D unclear. The chain's CDR3 is CASRRETSNQPQHF. In nucleotides, the CDR3 is TGTGCCAGCAGGAGGGAGACCAGCAATCAGCCCCAGCATTTT.